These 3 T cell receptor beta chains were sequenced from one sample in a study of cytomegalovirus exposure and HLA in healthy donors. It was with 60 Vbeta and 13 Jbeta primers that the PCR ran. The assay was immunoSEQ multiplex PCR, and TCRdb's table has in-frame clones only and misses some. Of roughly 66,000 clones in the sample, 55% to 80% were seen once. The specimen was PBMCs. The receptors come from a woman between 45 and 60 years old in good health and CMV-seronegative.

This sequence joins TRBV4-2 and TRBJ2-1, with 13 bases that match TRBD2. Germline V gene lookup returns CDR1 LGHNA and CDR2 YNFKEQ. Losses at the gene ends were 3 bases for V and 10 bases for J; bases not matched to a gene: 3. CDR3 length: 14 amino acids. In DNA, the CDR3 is TGTGCCAGCAGCCAGGGACTAGCGGGATCCGAGCAGTTCTTC. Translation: CASSQGLAGSEQFF.

This chain's CDR3 is CASSPWGDGNSGNTIYF. The CDR3 nucleotides read TGTGCCAGTAGTCCATGGGGGGACGGGAACTCTGGAAACACCATATATTTT. The chain employs TRBV19 and TRBJ1-3; the D gene is possibly TRBD1 (5 bases). Germline CDR1 LNHDA, CDR2 SQIVND (reference sequence). The CDR3 spans 17 residues. V lost 5 bases and J lost 0, with 17 bases in between. Filled out from reference TRBV19 and TRBJ1-3, the complete variable domain reads DGGITQSPKYLFRKEGQNVTLSCEQNLNHDAMYWYRQDPGQGLRLIYYSQIVNDFQKGDIAEGYSVSREKKESFPLTVTSAQKNPTAFYLCASSPWGDGNSGNTIYFGEGSWLTVV.

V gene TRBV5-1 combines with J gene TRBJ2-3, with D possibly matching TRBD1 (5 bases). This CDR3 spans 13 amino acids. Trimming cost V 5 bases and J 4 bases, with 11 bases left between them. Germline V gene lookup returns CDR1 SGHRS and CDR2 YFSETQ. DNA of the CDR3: TGCGCCAGCAGGGACATGGGTGCAGATACGCAGTATTTT. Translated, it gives CASRDMGADTQYF.